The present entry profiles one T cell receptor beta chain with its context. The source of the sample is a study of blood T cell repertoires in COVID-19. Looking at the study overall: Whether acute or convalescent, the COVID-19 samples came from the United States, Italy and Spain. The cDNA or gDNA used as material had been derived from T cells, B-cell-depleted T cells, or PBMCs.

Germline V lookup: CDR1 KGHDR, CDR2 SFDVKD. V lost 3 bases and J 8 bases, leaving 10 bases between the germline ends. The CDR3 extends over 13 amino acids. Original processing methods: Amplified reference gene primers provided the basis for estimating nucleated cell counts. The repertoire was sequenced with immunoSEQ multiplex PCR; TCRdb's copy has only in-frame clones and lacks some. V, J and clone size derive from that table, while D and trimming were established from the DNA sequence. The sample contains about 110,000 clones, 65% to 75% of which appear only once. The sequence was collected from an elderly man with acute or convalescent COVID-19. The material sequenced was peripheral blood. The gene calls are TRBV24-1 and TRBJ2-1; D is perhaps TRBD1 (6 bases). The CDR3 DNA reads TGTGCCACCAGTGATCCCAGGGGTCATGAGCAGTTCTTC. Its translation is CATSDPRGHEQFF.